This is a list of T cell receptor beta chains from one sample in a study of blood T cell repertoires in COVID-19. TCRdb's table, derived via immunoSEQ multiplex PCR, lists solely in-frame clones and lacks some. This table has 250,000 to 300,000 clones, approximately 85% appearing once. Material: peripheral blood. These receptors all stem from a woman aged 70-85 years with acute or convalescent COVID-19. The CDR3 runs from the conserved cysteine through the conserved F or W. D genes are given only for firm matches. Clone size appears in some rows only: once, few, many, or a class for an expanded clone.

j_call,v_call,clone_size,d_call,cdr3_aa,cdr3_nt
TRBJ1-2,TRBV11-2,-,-,CASSLEEEATF,TGTGCCAGCAGCTTAGAAGAGGAGGCCACCTTC
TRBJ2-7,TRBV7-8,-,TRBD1,CASSSGTGGTKKYF,TGTGCCAGCAGCTCCGGGACAGGGGGGACCAAAAAGTACTTC
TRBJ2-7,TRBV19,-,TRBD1,CASSGTVNYEQYF,TGTGCCAGTTCCGGGACAGTTAACTACGAGCAGTACTTC
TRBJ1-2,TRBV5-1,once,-,CASSLLETGGYTF,TGCGCCAGCAGCTTACTGGAAACGGGGGGCTACACCTTC
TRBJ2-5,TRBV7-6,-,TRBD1,CASSPDRGETQYF,TGTGCCAGCAGTCCCGACAGGGGGGAGACCCAGTACTTC
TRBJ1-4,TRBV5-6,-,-,CASSLVSTDEKLFF,TGTGCCAGCAGCTTGGTTTCAACGGATGAAAAACTGTTTTTT
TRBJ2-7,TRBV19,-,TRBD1,CASSYDRGYEQYF,TGTGCCAGTAGCTATGACAGGGGATACGAGCAGTACTTC
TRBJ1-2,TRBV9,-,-,CASSVDGYGYTF,TGTGCCAGCAGCGTAGACGGCTATGGCTACACCTTC
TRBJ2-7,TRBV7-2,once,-,CASSQGFPYEQYF,TGTGCCAGCAGCCAGGGGTTTCCCTACGAGCAGTACTTC
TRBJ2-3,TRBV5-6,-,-,CASSLPWGETDTQYF,TGTGCCAGCAGCTTGCCGTGGGGGGAGACAGATACGCAGTATTTT
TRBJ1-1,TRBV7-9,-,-,CASSRGHGNTEAFF,TGTGCCAGCAGCAGAGGTCATGGGAACACTGAAGCTTTCTTT
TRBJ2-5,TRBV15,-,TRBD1,CATSSATGGAETQYF,TGTGCCACCAGCAGTGCCACAGGGGGCGCAGAGACCCAGTACTTC
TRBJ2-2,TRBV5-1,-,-,CASSLRQYETGELFF,TGCGCCAGCAGCTTGCGTCAGTATGAAACCGGGGAGCTGTTTTTT
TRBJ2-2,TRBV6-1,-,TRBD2,CASSWASGDTGELFF,TGTGCCAGCAGTTGGGCTAGCGGGGACACCGGGGAGCTGTTTTTT
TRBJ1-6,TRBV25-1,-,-,CASSVGASSYNSPLHF,TGTGCCAGCAGTGTAGGGGCCAGCTCCTATAATTCACCCCTCCACTTT
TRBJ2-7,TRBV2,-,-,CASSVGQSNEQYF,TGTGCCAGCAGCGTTGGACAGTCCAACGAGCAGTACTTC
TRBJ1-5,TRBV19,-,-,CASSPTGGRGSQPQHF,TGTGCCAGTAGTCCGACGGGGGGGCGCGGAAGTCAGCCCCAGCATTTT
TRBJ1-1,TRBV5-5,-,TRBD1,CASSLLNRGDTEAFF,TGTGCCAGCAGCTTACTAAACAGGGGGGACACTGAAGCTTTCTTT
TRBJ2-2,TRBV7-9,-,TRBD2,CASSFWLAGPTGELFF,TGTGCCAGCAGCTTCTGGCTAGCGGGGCCCACCGGGGAGCTGTTTTTT
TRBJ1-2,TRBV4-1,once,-,CASSPTAQGIYGYTF,TGCGCCAGCAGCCCCACCGCGCAGGGGATCTATGGCTACACCTTC
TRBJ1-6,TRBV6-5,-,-,CASHRGYDSPLHF,TGTGCCAGCCACCGGGGATACGATTCACCCCTCCACTTT
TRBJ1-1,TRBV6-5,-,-,CASSYGSMNTEAFF,TGTGCCAGCAGTTACGGGAGCATGAACACTGAAGCTTTCTTT
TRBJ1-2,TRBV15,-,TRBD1,CATSRRQGDGYTF,TGTGCCACCAGCAGAAGACAGGGCGATGGCTACACCTTC
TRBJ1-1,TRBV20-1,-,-,CSARPGPEAFF,TGCAGTGCTAGGCCAGGGCCTGAAGCTTTCTTT
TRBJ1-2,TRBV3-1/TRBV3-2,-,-,CASSHREITYGYTF,TGTGCCAGCAGCCACAGGGAAATAACCTATGGCTACACCTTC
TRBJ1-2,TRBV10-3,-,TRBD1,CAISERVGTGGGYTF,TGTGCCATCAGTGAGCGGGTCGGGACAGGGGGAGGCTACACCTTC
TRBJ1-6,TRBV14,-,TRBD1,CASADRAGSPLHF,TGTGCCAGCGCTGACAGGGCCGGGTCACCCCTCCACTTT
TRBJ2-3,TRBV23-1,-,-,CASSRKDRARPDTQYF,TGCGCCAGCAGTCGCAAGGACAGAGCGAGGCCAGATACGCAGTATTTT
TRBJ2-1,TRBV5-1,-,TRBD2,CASSRTSGGASYNEQFF,TGCGCCAGCAGCAGGACTAGCGGGGGGGCGTCCTACAATGAGCAGTTCTTC